This entry features one TCR beta chain sequence. This clone's antigen is unknown. No much larger clone exists at a distance of one base, and base qualities are not known. The data belong to a study of cytomegalovirus exposure and HLA in healthy donors (dated by TCRdb to 2017 to 2019). Regarding the research as a whole: An earlier analysis of 587 of the donors reported under 300 Gb of sequence data and 117 million unique TCR beta sequences obtained from around 190 million T cells. Around 330 gigabases of sequencing data and about 92 million unique TCR sequences made up an early release that covered some 640 HLA-typed donors. Of the roughly 400 genotyped donors, about 84% fell in the genetic ancestry cluster associated with self-reported Caucasian donors. The study aimed to test whether signatures of past pathogen exposure could be identified by cataloging public T cell receptors. Using immunosequencing, the study profiled T cell repertoires from about 610 subjects and related those repertoires to cytomegalovirus serostatus. Along with the approximately 600-subject first cohort, a separate validation cohort of approximately 110 different subjects was used. High-throughput TCR immunosequencing, statistical association of individual TCRs with disease status, and machine learning were combined to predict cytomegalovirus infection status. A later analysis re-analyzed previously published TCR beta repertoires from about 600 donors and added high-resolution HLA genotyping to study TCR occurrence patterns. Rather than drawing on any new phenotypic data, the later analysis identified candidate immune exposures from TCR beta sequences and the way those sequences occurred across donors. To decide whether each TCR beta V gene segment behaved as functional or pseudogenic, an earlier analysis of some 580 of the donors relied on high-throughput TCR beta sequencing. Donor age, sex, ethnicity and CMV serostatus were compiled together with the repertoire data. Genome-wide SNP genotypes for about 55% of the roughly 670 donors were used in a later genetic analysis, which treated that subset as a discovery cohort. Every repertoire in the discovery cohort had been generated on one and the same sequencing platform. Both class I and class II loci were covered by HLA typing, at four-digit resolution. The number of donors typed differed by locus, with 629-630 for A, B, C, DRB1 and DQB1, around 520 for DQA1, 600 to 610 for DPA1, and roughly 450 for DPB1. Roughly 5 DR-DQ haplotypes were handled as single units for association and clustering because linkage in the cohort was strong. Across approximately 400 genotyped donors of the cohort, an average of about 200,000 unique TCR beta nucleotide sequences per donor were sequenced, and roughly 17% of those sequences were non-productive. General conclusions and limits of the study: Because HLA typing was missing for some donors at each locus, association tests included only the typed subset. Most TCR sequences were observed very rarely across donors, whereas some public TCRs were present in many individuals. In an earlier analysis of about 600 of the donors, most TCR beta V segments appeared in productive rearrangements about 87% or about 30% of the time, broadly matching IMGT annotations. A later analysis associated about 17,000 TCR beta sequences with specific HLA alleles at a false discovery rate of 0.05. This cohort had only TCR beta chains sequenced, and the lack of alpha or paired-chain data limited which features could be detected. The sequencing pipeline was judged likely to have produced a cluster of highly shared sequence variants as a technical artifact. In a later analysis, the rate of TCR association differed among HLA loci, with DRB1 alleles having the most associated TCRs and HLA-C alleles having the fewest. According to a later analysis, most CMV-associated TCR beta chains appeared to be HLA-restricted, and the HLA associations seemed to be driven largely by CMV exposure. In a later analysis, HLA-associated TCR beta chains showed more clonal expansion and lower generation probabilities than non-associated chains that were equally common. Linkage disequilibrium might explain the correlated functional status among segregating V segments, but an unknown experimental factor could not be ruled out. Assigning TCR associations to individual alleles was difficult when HLA alleles, especially DR and DQ, strongly co-occurred. The earlier analysis of some 540 of the donors excluded roughly 17 rarely observed V segments, including chromosome 9 orphons, because counts were too low. V-gene and J-gene trimming of TCR beta chains was associated with a missense DCLRE1C variant in a later genetic analysis, and the association was replicated in an independent cohort. In a later analysis, several top co-occurrence clusters were reported to appear linked to parvovirus B19, influenza, CMV and Epstein-Barr virus. Compared with the 666-donor mean, donors in an Asian-associated ancestry cluster had fewer N-insertions in productive TCRs, according to a later genetic analysis. The presence/absence analyses assumed that sequencing depth was roughly uniform across donors, and that assumption may not be true. In vitro tests confirmed that a few of the cytomegalovirus-associated TCR beta chains recognize cytomegalovirus antigens. It was suggested by the authors that the approach could potentially be generalized to other disease states and immunological phenotypes. A further reported finding was that TCR beta sequences accurately predicted the HLA-A and HLA-B alleles for most subjects in the first cohort. The study listed around 160 TCR beta chains as associated with cytomegalovirus. Some IMGT-functional V segments, including TRBV6-2 and TRBV6-3, could not be told apart with the 87-base-pair reads, so those segments were excluded. The classifier was reported to diagnose cytomegalovirus status with high specificity and sensitivity in both the original cohort and the validation cohort. Immune exposure information for the cohort was limited to CMV serostatus.

In total, 600 or so healthy bone marrow donors made up the cohort. At the time of sampling, all cohort members were nominally healthy, though unrecorded immune exposures were likely present. The donor was CMV seropositive and belonged to the group of more than 250 seropositive cohort members. A peripheral blood sample was collected from each donor, and TCR beta sequencing was performed on peripheral blood mononuclear cells. Genomic DNA extraction from the blood cell samples was performed with the Qiagen DNeasy Blood Extraction Kit. The CDR3 measures 16 amino acids from cysteine to phenylalanine. The only DNA kept is the CDR3, 48 bases in frame from the first base. The germline V gene sets CDR1 to SQVTM and CDR2 to ANQGSEA. The junction shows trimming of 3 bases on V and 3 bases on J, and the gene matches do not reach 12 bases of it. The receptor library was made with the immunoSEQ multiplex PCR assay. The multiplex PCR relied on a mix of 60 forward primers for TCR Vbeta segments and 13 reverse primers for TCR Jbeta segments. Amplification of the CDR3 region of rearranged TCR beta genes was performed with a multiplex PCR assay on genomic DNA. On the Illumina HiSeq System, the amplified TCR beta libraries were sequenced as 87-base-pair reads. Per the authors' processing: Across the roughly 640 repertoires, a later analysis counted 60 million to 90 million unique TCR beta chains, around 11 million of which were shared by at least two donors. Raw reads were error-corrected and collapsed into unique sequences by a nearest-neighbor algorithm in which closely related sequences were merged to remove PCR and sequencing errors. V, D and J gene segments were assigned by aligning CDR3 sequences to IMGT reference sequences. For a sequence to be retained, a match of at least six nucleotides to both a V gene segment and a J gene segment was required. Rearrangements were called productive when the CDR3 lacked stop codons and stayed in frame with V and J; all others were non-productive. Following IMGT convention, CDR3 was defined as the stretch from the second conserved V-encoded cysteine to the conserved J-encoded phenylalanine. The earlier analysis of around 640 of the donors excluded sequences that lacked an unambiguous match to a single V gene segment. In an earlier analysis of some 590 of the donors, a V segment was called functional when productive rearrangements were above 56.7%, and segregating when the standard deviation between donors exceeded 5%. A statistical classification framework was built to diagnose cytomegalovirus status from the catalog of TCR beta chain sequences. A later analysis assigned V and J genes by comparing TCR nucleotide sequences with IMGT/GENE-DB human TR gene sequences. The TCRdist pipeline was used in a later analysis to assign CDR3 sequences and most-parsimonious VDJ recombination scenarios. A later analysis defined each TCR beta chain by its CDR3 amino acid sequence plus V-gene family, and excluded reads lacking a unique V-gene family. To address suspected cross-contamination and a sequencing artifact, a later analysis removed approximately 600 highly shared, low-generation-probability nucleotide sequences. In a later analysis, a clonal expansion index was calculated for each public chain from normalized within-repertoire ranks of inferred template counts. Generation probabilities in a later analysis came from a VDJ recombination model fitted to out-of-frame rearrangements, and those results were checked against IGoR. A later analysis scored TCR-TCR, TCR-HLA and TCR-CMV co-occurrence with hypergeometric tests, applying a repertoire-size bias correction to TCR pairs. In a later analysis, false discovery rates were estimated by permuting HLA or CMV assignments 20 times. A later analysis grouped co-occurring TCRs with DBSCAN, adding TCRdist sequence similarity when clustering within HLA-allele-positive subsets. Repertoires with fewer than 30,000 or more than 120,000 public chains were left out of co-occurrence clustering, as were five repertoires with anomalous nucleotide sharing. TCRdb stores this immuneACCESS table with in-frame sequences only. Part of the clones is absent; in the studies checked, under half of the shortfall reflects unresolved V genes, and no reason is known for the rest. Clonal size and the V and J genes are those of that table, whereas D and trimming came from the DNA. In all, the sample holds fewer than 200,000 clones, and around 80% of those were seen once. The top ten constitute roughly 10% of the sample.

The chain employs TRBV29-1 and TRBJ2-3; TRBD1 agrees with 7 junctional bases. This clonotype originated in a man younger than 30 in good health and CMV-seropositive. The sequenced material came from PBMCs. The CDR3 reads CSVDSRGTGGTDTQYF. The DNA sequence follows: TGCAGCGTTGATTCCAGGGGGACCGGAGGTACAGATACGCAGTATTTT.